These 11 T cell receptor beta chains came from one sample sequenced in a study of shared clonotypes between healthy human individuals. Profiled with immunoSEQ multiplex PCR; TCRdb holds only in-frame clones, not every one. The table records approximately 1.5 million clones, 97% to 99% of them present only once. Sequencing input: naive CD4+ T cells sorted from blood. Subset in this sample: CD45RA+ positively selected. The source is a man aged 30 to 39 in good health.

V is TRBV11-2 and J is TRBJ2-7; TRBD2 matches at 12 bases. The V segment lost 5 bases and the J segment 7 bases; nucleotides outside the gene matches: 9. Germline values: CDR1 SGHAT, CDR2 FQNNGV. The CDR3 has 15 amino acids. CDR3 sequence reads: CASSRSSGRAGEQYF. DNA of the CDR3: TGTGCCAGCAGCCGATCTAGCGGGAGGGCGGGTGAGCAGTACTTC.

The chain recombines TRBV7-9 with TRBJ2-7, with TRBD2 matching over 7 bases. Trimming took 5 bases from V and 0 from J; bases not matched to a gene: 13. The CDR3 extends over 17 amino acids. CDR1 and CDR2 (germline): SEHNR, FQNEAQ (reference sequence). The CDR3 spells CASSPSLAVPLSYEQYF. CDR3 nucleotides: TGTGCCAGCAGCCCTTCCCTAGCGGTGCCGCTCTCCTACGAGCAGTACTTC. The variable domain in full, with the rest retrieved from reference TRBV7-9 and TRBJ2-7, is DTGVSQNPRHKITKRGQNVTFRCDPISEHNRLYWYRQTLGQGPEFLTYFQNEAQLEKSRLLSDRFSAERPKGSFSTLEIQRTEQGDSAMYLCASSPSLAVPLSYEQYFGPGTRLTVT.

The chain combines TRBV6-5 with TRBJ1-1; the match to TRBD1 covers 8 bases. With V trimmed by 8 bases and J by 0 bases, 5 bases remained unmatched. Germline CDR1 reads MNHEY; CDR2 reads SVGAGI. CDR3 length equals 14 residues. CDR3 in DNA: TGTGCCAGCGCCCGGGACAGGATGAACACTGAAGCTTTCTTT. It specifies CASARDRMNTEAFF.

The chain uses TRBV2 and TRBJ2-3; a possible D gene is TRBD1 (5 bases). There are 12 residues in the CDR3. V lost 6 bases and J 6 bases, leaving 10 bases between the germline ends. The germline CDR1 and CDR2 sequences are SNHLY and FYNNEI. The CDR3: CASRLNRDTQYF. The CDR3 coding sequence is TGTGCCAGCAGGCTCAACAGGGATACGCAGTATTTT.

CDR3 DNA sequence: TGCGCCAGCAGCTTAGGGGTCCTGAGCACTGAAGCTTTCTTT. The encoded protein is CASSLGVLSTEAFF. The gene calls are TRBV5-1 and TRBJ1-1; D might be TRBD1 (5 bases). The CDR3 has 14 residues. Germline CDR1 reads SGHRS; CDR2 reads YFSETQ. With 2 bases removed from V and 4 bases from J, the gap between germline ends came to 12 bases.

The J gene is TRBJ2-7, the V gene TRBV5-1; 10 bases align to TRBD2. CDR3 length equals 15 residues. Germline lookup yields CDR1 SGHRS and CDR2 YFSETQ. Trimming took 1 base from V and 2 from J; bases not matched to a gene: 3. CDR3 coding DNA: TGCGCCAGCAGCTTGTTCCTAGCGGGGGCCTACGAGCAGTACTTC. Translated, it gives CASSLFLAGAYEQYF.

CDR3 nucleotide sequence: TGTGCCAGCAGCTGGCTGGGACAGGGGGCGACCGGGGAGCTGTTTTTT. This encodes CASSWLGQGATGELFF. The J gene is TRBJ2-2, the V gene TRBV7-2; 12 bases fit TRBD1. The germline CDR1 and CDR2 sequences are SGHTA and FQGNSA. This CDR3 has 16 residues. V lost 4 bases to trimming and J lost 5 bases; unmatched junction nucleotides: 5.

This clone came up once. The chain's CDR3 is CASSSQGRGYEQYF. The DNA of the CDR3 is TGCGCCAGCAGCTCCCAGGGAAGGGGCTACGAGCAGTACTTC. The chain couples TRBV5-1 to TRBJ2-7; D may be TRBD1 (5 bases). CDR3 size: 14 residues. Trimming pared 3 bases from V and 3 bases from J, leaving 13 bases between. The germline CDR1 and CDR2 sequences are SGHRS and YFSETQ. Looking up the rest from reference TRBV5-1 and TRBJ2-7 gives the full variable domain: KAGVTQTPRYLIKTRGQQVTLSCSPISGHRSVSWYQQTPGQGLQFLFEYFSETQRNKGNFPGRFSGRQFSNSRSEMNVSTLELGDSALYLCASSSQGRGYEQYFGPGTRLTVT.

The rearrangement links TRBV7-6 to TRBJ2-7; D perhaps matches TRBD1 (5 bases). The CDR3 runs 17 residues. Germline CDR1 SGHVS, CDR2 FNYEAQ. Trimming shortened V by 1 base and J by 7 bases, and 23 bases separated the two germline ends. This CDR3 reads CASSLGQGFSPTGEQYF. The CDR3 nucleotides are TGTGCCAGCAGCTTAGGGCAGGGATTCTCCCCAACCGGTGAGCAGTACTTC.

The chain employs TRBV9 and TRBJ2-1, with D perhaps matching TRBD1 (6 bases). CDR1 SGDLS and CDR2 YYNGEE come from the germline V gene. V was clipped by 4 bases and J by 4 bases, with 27 bases between them. The CDR3 extends over 19 amino acids. CDR3: CASSPSTLLTGMGYNEQFF. The DNA of the CDR3 is TGTGCCAGCAGCCCCTCCACCCTGCTAACAGGGATGGGGTACAATGAGCAGTTCTTC.

This sequence joins TRBV6-1 and TRBJ2-5, with TRBD2 matching over 12 bases. Germline trimming cut 4 bases from V and 5 bases from J; bases unmatched to any gene: 5. The CDR3 has 15 residues. Germline V gives CDR1 MNHNS, CDR2 SASEGT. The chain's CDR3 is CASSGLAGGWETQYF. The CDR3 region has the DNA TGTGCCAGCAGTGGCCTAGCGGGAGGGTGGGAGACCCAGTACTTC.